This T cell receptor beta chain was profiled in a study of Ad26.COV2.S vaccination and SARS-CoV-2 variants. Study outcomes and limitations: The study found higher spike-specific TCR breadth in vaccine than placebo recipients.

The CDR3 runs to 15 residues. Germline V CDR1 and CDR2: LNHDA, SQIVND (reference sequence). With 2 bases removed from V and 4 bases from J, the gap between germline ends came to 11 bases. TCRdb's table, derived via immunoSEQ multiplex PCR, lists solely in-frame clones and lacks some. The repertoire includes roughly 420,000 clones, 85% to 90% of them detected once, and around 3.6% sits in the top ten. Treatment given: 15 to 20 received Ad26.COV2.S at low or high dose, single or two shots; 5 received placebo; per-sample allocation not given. Sample collection was performed on day 63 after the first vaccine or placebo injection. The individual, an adult aged 18-55 years, was a donor in Boston. As its vector, the vaccine had Ad26, which expressed Wuhan-strain SARS-CoV-2 spike. This clone was counted a few times. Its target is unknown.

The gene calls are TRBV19 and TRBJ2-2, with D hard to call. This sample comprised peripheral blood, obtained in a trial of Ad26.COV2.S vaccine versus placebo. This clonotype was sampled from a person between 18 and 60 years old who received the Ad26.COV2.S COVID-19 vaccine or a placebo. This CDR3 reads CASSIWGSGTGELFF. The DNA for the CDR3 is TGTGCCAGTAGTATATGGGGTTCGGGCACCGGGGAGCTGTTTTTT.